This TCR beta chain was recorded in a study of T cell responses to AZD1222 COVID-19 vaccine. Findings and limits, study-wide: Seropositivity was recorded at baseline in only 6 or 7 AZD1222 recipients. Compared with day 0, the breadth and depth of the Spike-specific TCR repertoire rose significantly after two doses of AZD1222. Clonal diversity was possibly underestimated, and white British individuals and females predominated among donors.

The repertoire was sequenced with immunoSEQ multiplex PCR; TCRdb's copy has only in-frame clones and lacks some. This repertoire shows tens of thousands of clones, roughly 88% found once; its top ten account for 15% to 20%. This clone was detected once. No antigen is known for it. CDR3 length: 11 amino acids. With 8 bases removed from V and 6 bases from J, the gap between germline ends came to 11 bases. This TCR was recovered from an adult in good health. The chain has TRBV12-3 or TRBV12-4 and TRBJ2-7, with a weak D call TRBD2 (6 bases). The sequences come from peripheral blood, collected on day 0 of AZD1222 vaccination. CDR3 sequence (DNA): TGTGCCAGCGCTTCGGGGGTCGAGCAGTACTTC. Encoded protein: CASASGVEQYF.